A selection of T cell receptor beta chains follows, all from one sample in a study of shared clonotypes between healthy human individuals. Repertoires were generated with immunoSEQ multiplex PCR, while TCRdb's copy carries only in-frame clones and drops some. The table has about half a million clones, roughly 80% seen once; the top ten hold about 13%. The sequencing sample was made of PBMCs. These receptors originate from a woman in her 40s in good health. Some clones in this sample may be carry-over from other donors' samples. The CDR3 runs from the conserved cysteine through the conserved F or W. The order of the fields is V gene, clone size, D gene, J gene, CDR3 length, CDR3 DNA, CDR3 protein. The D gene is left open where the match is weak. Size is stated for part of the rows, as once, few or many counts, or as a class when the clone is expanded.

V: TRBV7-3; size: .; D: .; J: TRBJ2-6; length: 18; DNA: TGTGCCAGCAGCTTAAACAGACTCGCCTCCTCTGGGGCCAACGTCCTGACTTTC; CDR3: CASSLNRLASSGANVLTF
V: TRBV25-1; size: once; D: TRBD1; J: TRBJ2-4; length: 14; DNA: TGTGCCAGCAGTGGGACAGGATCAGGCAACATTCAGTACTTC; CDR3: CASSGTGSGNIQYF
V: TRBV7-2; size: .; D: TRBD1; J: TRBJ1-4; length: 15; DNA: TGTGCCAGCAGCTTAAACCGCGGGACAGAAGAAAAACTGTTTTTT; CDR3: CASSLNRGTEEKLFF
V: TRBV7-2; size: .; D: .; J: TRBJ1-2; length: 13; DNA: TGTGCCAGCAGCTTTCGGGGGAACTATGGCTACACCTTC; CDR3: CASSFRGNYGYTF
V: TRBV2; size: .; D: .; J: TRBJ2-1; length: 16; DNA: TGTGCCAGCAGCGAGACCCCCGGGGTAGCGATCAATGAGCAGTTCTTC; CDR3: CASSETPGVAINEQFF
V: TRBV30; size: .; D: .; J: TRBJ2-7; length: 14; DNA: TGTGCCTGGGCCCGGGACTTCCGCTCCTACGAGCAGTACTTC; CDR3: CAWARDFRSYEQYF
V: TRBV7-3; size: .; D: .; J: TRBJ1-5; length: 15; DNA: TGTGCCAGCAGCTTCCCGCCCTCATTCAATCAGCCCCAGCATTTT; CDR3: CASSFPPSFNQPQHF
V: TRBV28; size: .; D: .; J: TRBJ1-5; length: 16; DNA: TGTGCCAGCAGTTTAGAGGGGGGGTATAGCAATCAGCCCCAGCATTTT; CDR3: CASSLEGGYSNQPQHF
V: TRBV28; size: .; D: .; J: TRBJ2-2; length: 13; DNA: TGTGCCAGTACAGGGCCGAACACCGGGGAGCTGTTTTTT; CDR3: CASTGPNTGELFF
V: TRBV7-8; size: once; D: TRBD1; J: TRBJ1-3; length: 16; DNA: TGTGCCAGCAGCTTAGCGGACAGGGTTGTACGGAACACCATATATTTT; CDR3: CASSLADRVVRNTIYF
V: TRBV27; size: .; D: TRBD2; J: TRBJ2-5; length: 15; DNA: TGTGCCAGCAGTCCGGACGCGGGAGTGTCAGAGACCCAGTACTTC; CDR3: CASSPDAGVSETQYF
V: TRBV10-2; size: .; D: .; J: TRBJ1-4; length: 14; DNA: TGCGCCAGCTCGCCGACGCTCACTAATGAAAAACTGTTTTTT; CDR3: CASSPTLTNEKLFF